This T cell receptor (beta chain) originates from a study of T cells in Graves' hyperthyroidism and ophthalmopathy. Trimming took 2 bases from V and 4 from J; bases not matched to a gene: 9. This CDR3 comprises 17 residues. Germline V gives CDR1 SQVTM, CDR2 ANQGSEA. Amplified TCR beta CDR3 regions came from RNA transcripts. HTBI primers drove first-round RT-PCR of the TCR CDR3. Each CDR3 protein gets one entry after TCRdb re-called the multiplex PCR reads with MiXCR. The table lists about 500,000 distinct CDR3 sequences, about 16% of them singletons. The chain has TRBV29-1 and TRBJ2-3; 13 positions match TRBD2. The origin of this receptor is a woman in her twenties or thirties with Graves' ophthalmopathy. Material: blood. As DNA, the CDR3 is TGCAGCGTTGAAAGTCGTGGAACTAGCGGGAGGGCAGATACGCAGTATTTT. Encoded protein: CSVESRGTSGRADTQYF.